The 2 T cell receptor beta chains below come from one sample, sequenced in a study of T cells after yellow fever vaccination. TCRdb used MiXCR to reprocess the 5' RACE reads, holding one entry per CDR3 protein. This sample carries 250,000 to 350,000 distinct CDR3 sequences, about 6.6% of them seen once, and the ten largest clones take 15% to 20%. The sequencing used PBMCs, collected 35 to 50 days after the first yellow fever vaccination. These TCRs come from a man aged 18-30 years who received the YFV17D yellow fever vaccine.

CDR3 region: CASSPYPLGDTEAFF. CDR3 sequence (DNA): TGTGCCAGCAGTCCGTACCCTCTTGGGGACACTGAAGCTTTCTTT. The chain is built from TRBV27 and TRBJ1-1, with D uncertain. Trimming took off 5 bases at V and 3 bases at J, with 16 bases between the two ends. This CDR3 is built from 15 residues. In germline, CDR1 is MNHEY, CDR2 SMNVEV (reference sequence).

This clonotype was observed a few times. The chain has TRBV4-1 and TRBJ2-3; 7 nucleotides agree with TRBD1. V trimming: 5 bases; J trimming: 0 bases; junction bases outside the gene matches: 8. Per the germline V gene, CDR1 is MGHRA and CDR2 is YSYEKL. The CDR3 totals 16 residues. CDR3 coding DNA: TGCGCCAGCAGCGAAAGGGGGCAGGGAAGCACAGATACGCAGTATTTT. Its protein is CASSERGQGSTDTQYF.